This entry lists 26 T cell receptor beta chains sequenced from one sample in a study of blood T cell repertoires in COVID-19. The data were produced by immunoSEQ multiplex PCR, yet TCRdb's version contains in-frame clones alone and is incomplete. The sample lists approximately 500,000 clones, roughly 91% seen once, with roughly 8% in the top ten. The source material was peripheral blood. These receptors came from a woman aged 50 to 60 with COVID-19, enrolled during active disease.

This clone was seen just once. The CDR3 bases are TGCGCCAGCAGCTTCACCGGTCCCCAAGAGACCCAGTACTTC. It translates to CASSFTGPQETQYF. V and J are TRBV5-1 and TRBJ2-5; D is uncertain. V was cut by 2 bases and J by 1 base, with 9 bases left in between. This CDR3 is 14 amino acids long. CDR1 is SGHRS, CDR2 YFSETQ, per germline.

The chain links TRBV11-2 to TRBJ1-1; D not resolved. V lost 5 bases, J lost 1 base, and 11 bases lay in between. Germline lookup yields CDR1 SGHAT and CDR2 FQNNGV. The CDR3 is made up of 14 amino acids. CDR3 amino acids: CASSLRMQNTEAFF. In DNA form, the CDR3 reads TGTGCCAGCAGCCTTAGAATGCAGAACACTGAAGCTTTCTTT.

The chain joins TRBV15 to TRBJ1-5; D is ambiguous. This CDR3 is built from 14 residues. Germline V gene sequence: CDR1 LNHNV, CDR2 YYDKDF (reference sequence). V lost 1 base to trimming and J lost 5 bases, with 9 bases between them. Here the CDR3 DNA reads TGTGCCACCAGCAGAGTCGGGGAATATCAGCCCCAGCATTTT. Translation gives CATSRVGEYQPQHF.

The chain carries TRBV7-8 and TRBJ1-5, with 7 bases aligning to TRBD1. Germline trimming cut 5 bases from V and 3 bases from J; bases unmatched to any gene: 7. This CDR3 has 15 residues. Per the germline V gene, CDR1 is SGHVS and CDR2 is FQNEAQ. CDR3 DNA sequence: TGTGCCAGCAGCATTCCGGGACAGTCCAATCAGCCCCAGCATTTT. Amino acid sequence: CASSIPGQSNQPQHF.

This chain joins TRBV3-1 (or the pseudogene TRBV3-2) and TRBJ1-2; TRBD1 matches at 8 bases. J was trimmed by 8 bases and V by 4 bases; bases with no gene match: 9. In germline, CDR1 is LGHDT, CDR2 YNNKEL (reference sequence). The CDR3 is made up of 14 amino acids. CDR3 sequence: CASSLGQGGKGYTF. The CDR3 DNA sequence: TGTGCCAGCAGCCTCGGACAGGGCGGGAAGGGCTACACCTTC.

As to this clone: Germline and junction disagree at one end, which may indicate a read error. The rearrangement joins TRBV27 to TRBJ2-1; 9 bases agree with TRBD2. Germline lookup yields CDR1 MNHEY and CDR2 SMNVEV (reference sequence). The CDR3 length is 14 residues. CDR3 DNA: TGTGCCAGCAGCCGGGCTAGCGGGGTCAATCAGCAGTTCTTC. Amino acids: CASSRASGVNQQFF.

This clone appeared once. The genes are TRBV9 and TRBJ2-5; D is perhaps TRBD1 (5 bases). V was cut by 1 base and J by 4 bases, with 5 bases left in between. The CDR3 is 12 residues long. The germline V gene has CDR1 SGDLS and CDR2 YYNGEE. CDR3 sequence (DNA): TGTGCCAGCAGCGTAAGGGGAGAGACCCAGTACTTC. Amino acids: CASSVRGETQYF.

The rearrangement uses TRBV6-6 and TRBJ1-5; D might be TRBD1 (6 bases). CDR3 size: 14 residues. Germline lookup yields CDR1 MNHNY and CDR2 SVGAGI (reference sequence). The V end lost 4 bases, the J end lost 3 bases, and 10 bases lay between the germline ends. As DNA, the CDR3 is TGTGCCAGCAGTTTACAGGGTAACAATCAGCCCCAGCATTTT. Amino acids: CASSLQGNNQPQHF.

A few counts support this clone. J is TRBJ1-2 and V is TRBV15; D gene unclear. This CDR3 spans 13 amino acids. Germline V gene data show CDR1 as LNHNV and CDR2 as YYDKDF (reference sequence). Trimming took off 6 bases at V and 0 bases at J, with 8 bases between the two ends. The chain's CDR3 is CATRDGSNYGYTF. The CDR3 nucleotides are TGTGCCACCAGAGACGGGTCTAACTATGGCTACACCTTC. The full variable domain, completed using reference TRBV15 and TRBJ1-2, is DAMVIQNPRYQVTQFGKPVTLSCSQTLNHNVMYWYQQKSSQAPKLLFHYYDKDFNNEADTPDNFQSRRPNTSFCFLDIRSPGLGDTAMYLCATRDGSNYGYTFGSGTRLTVV.

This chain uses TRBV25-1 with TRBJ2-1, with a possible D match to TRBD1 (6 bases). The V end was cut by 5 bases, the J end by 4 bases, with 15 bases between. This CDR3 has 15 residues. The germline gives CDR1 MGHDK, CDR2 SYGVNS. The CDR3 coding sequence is TGTGCCAGCAGTCCAAACGGACAGCCTTACAATGAGCAGTTCTTC. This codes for CASSPNGQPYNEQFF.

The CDR3 bases are TGTGCCAGCAGCGACAACTCTGGAAACACCATATATTTT. It yields the protein CASSDNSGNTIYF. The chain is built from TRBV9 and TRBJ1-3, with D unclear. The V gene lost 3 bases and the J gene lost 0 bases, with 4 bases spanning the gap. Germline loops: CDR1 SGDLS, CDR2 YYNGEE. This CDR3 comprises 13 residues.

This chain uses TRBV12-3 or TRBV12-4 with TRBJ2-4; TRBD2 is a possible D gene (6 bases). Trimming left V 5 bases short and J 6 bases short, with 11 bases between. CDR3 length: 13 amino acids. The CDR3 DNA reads TGTGCCAGCAGTCAACCGGGGGTAAACATTCAGTACTTC. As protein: CASSQPGVNIQYF.

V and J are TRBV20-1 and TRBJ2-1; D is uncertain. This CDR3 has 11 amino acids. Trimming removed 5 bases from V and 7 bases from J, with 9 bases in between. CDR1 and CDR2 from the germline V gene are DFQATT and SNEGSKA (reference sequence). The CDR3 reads CSARPRNEQFF. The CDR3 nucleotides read TGCAGTGCTCGCCCTAGGAATGAGCAGTTCTTC.

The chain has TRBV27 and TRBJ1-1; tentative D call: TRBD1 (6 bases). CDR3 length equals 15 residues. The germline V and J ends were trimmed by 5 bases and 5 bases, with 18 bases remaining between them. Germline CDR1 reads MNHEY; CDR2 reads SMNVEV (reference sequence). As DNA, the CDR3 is TGTGCCAGCAGTCCTTACAGGGCGGGAGGGACTGAAGCTTTCTTT. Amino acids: CASSPYRAGGTEAFF.

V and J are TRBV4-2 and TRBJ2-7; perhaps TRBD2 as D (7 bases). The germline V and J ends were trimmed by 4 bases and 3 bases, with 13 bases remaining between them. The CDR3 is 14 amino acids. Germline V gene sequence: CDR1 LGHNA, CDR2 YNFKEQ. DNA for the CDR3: TGTGCCAGCAGCCCTGGACAGCGGGACTACGAGCAGTACTTC. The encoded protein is CASSPGQRDYEQYF.

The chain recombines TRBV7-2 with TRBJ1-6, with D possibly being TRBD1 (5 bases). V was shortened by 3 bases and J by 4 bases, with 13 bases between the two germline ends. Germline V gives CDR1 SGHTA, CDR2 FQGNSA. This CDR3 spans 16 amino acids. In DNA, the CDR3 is TGTGCCAGCAGCTTTAAAGACAGAATTTATAATTCACCCCTCCACTTT. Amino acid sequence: CASSFKDRIYNSPLHF.

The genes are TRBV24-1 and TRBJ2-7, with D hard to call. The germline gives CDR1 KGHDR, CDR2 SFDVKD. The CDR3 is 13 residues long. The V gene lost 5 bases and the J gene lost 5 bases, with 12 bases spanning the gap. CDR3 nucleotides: TGTGCCACCAGTGGGGCACCATACAACGAGCAGTACTTC. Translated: CATSGAPYNEQYF.

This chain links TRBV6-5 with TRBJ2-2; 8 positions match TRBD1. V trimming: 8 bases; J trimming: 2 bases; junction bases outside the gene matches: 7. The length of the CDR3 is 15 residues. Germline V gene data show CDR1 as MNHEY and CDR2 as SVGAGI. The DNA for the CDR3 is TGTGCCAGCTTCCACGGACAGGGTAACACCGGGGAGCTGTTTTTT. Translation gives CASFHGQGNTGELFF.

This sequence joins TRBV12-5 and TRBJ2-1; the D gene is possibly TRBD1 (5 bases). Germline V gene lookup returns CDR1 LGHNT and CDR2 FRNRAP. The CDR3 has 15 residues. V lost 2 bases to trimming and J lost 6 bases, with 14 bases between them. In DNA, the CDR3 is TGTGCTAGTGGTTTGCCATCCTATGGGGCCAATGAGCAGTTCTTC. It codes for CASGLPSYGANEQFF. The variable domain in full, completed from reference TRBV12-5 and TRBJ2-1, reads DARVTQTPRHKVTEMGQEVTMRCQPILGHNTVFWYRQTMMQGLELLAYFRNRAPLDDSGMPKDRFSAEMPDATLATLKIQPSEPRDSAVYFCASGLPSYGANEQFFGPGTRLTVL.

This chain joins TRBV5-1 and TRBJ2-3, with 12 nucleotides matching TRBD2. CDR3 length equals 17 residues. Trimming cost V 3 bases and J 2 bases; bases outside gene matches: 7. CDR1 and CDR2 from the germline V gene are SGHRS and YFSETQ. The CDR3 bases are TGCGCCAGCAGCTCCCCGAGACTAGCGGGGGACACAGATACGCAGTATTTT. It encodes CASSSPRLAGDTDTQYF.

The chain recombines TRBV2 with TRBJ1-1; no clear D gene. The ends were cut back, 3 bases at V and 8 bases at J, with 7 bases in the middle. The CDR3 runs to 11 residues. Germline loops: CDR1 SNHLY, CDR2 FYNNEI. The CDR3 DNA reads TGTGCCAGCAGTGAGTGGGCAGAAGCTTTCTTT. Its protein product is CASSEWAEAFF.

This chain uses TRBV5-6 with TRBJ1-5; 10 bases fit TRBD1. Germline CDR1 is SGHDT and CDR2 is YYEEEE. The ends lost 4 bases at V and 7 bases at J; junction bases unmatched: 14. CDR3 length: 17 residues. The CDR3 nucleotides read TGTGCCAGCAGCCAAAAACCCCGGGACAGGGGTTGGCAGCCCCAGCATTTT. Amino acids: CASSQKPRDRGWQPQHF. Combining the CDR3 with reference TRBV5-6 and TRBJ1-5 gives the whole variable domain DAGVTQSPTHLIKTRGQQVTLRCSPKSGHDTVSWYQQALGQGPQFIFQYYEEEERQRGNFPDRFSGHQFPNYSSELNVNALLLGDSALYLCASSQKPRDRGWQPQHFGDGTRLSIL.

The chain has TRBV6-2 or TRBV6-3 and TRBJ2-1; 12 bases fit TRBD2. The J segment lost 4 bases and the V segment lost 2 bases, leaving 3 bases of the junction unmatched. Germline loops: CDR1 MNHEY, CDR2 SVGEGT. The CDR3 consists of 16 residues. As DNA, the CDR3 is TGTGCCAGCAGTTACAAGCTAGCGGGGGGGTACAATGAGCAGTTCTTC. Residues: CASSYKLAGGYNEQFF.

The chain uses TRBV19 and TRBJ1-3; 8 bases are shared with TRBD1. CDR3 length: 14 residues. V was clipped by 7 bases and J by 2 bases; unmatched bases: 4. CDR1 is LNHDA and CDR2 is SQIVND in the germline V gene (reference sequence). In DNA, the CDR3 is TGTGCCAGTACTCCGGGACAGGCTGGAAACACCATATATTTT. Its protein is CASTPGQAGNTIYF.

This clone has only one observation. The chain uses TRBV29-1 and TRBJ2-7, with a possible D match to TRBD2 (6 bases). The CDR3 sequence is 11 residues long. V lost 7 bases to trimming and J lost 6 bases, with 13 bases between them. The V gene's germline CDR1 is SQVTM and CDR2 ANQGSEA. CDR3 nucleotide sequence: TGCAGCGGCACCCTAGCGCTCGAGCAGTACTTC. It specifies CSGTLALEQYF.

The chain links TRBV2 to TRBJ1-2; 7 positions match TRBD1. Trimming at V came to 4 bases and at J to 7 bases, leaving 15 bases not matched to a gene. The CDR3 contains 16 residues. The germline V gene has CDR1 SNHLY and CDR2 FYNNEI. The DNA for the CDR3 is TGTGCCAGCAGTGTCTGGTCGGAGGCAGGGGGAACTGGCTACACCTTC. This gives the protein CASSVWSEAGGTGYTF.